The clone carrying this TCR beta chain occurred a few times. What it binds is not known. A much bigger clone sits one base away, suggesting this may be a read error. The entire patient cohort was treatment-naive prior to thyroid surgery. These data are taken from a study of metastatic and nonmetastatic thyroid tumors. For the study at large: Blood and tumor or nodule tissue repertoires from malignant and benign thyroid patients were compared.

In the authors' methods: It was from CDR3 differences across clinicopathological groups that a distant-metastasis classifier for papillary thyroid cancer was built. TCRdb re-processed the PCR reads through MiXCR. TCRdb's processing, not the authors' own work, is the source of the V and J calls. The data show about 45,000 clones, with less than 4.5% seen just once and about 9.8% held by the top ten. Study outcomes and limitations: Reports indicated that malignant thyroid tumors showed significantly higher TCR beta diversity than benign nodules did, in blood and tumor.

The CDR3 runs to 11 residues. Germline assignment: CDR1 SQVTM and CDR2 ANQGSEA. This receptor was taken from a female donor with papillary thyroid cancer or a benign thyroid nodule (not recorded which). Some clones in this sample may be carry-over from other donors' samples. The chain carries TRBV29-1 and TRBJ1-1; D might be TRBD1 (6 bases). Input material: blood. The CDR3 region is CSVELGAAASF. The DNA of the CDR3 is TGCAGCGTTGAACTGGGGGCCGCAGCTTCCTTT.